These 17 T cell receptor delta chains were sequenced from one sample in a study of delta chains in infants with herpesvirus infections. PBMC RNA was reverse transcribed using gamma-chain- and delta-chain-specific primers. TCRdb applied CATT to the RT-PCR reads for clone calling. The sample contains 820 or so delta-chain clones, around a third of which appear only once. The material was peripheral blood, obtained at time point 2 of longitudinal follow-up. The receptors here all came from a human donor who was a Ugandan infant, either HIV-exposed or HIV-unexposed (not recorded which).

The chain recombines TRDV1 with TRDJ1; maybe TRDD2 (6 bases). V was pared by 3 bases and J by 7 bases, with 30 bases between. Germline V gene lookup returns CDR1 TSWWSYY and CDR2 QGS. This CDR3 has 19 amino acids. The CDR3 loop reads CALGDRLGVPKGCVLKLIF. The CDR3 nucleotides are TGTGCTCTTGGGGACCGCCTTGGCGTTCCTAAAGGCTGTGTACTTAAACTCATCTTT.

The chain recombines TRDV3 with TRDJ1, with 9 positions matching TRDD3. The length of the CDR3 is 17 residues. Germline assignment: CDR1 TVYSNPD and CDR2 GDNSRS (reference sequence). V trimming: 0 bases; J trimming: 7 bases; junction bases outside the gene matches: 18. This CDR3 is CAFRTLQLLGDDCKLIF. The CDR3 bases are TGTGCCTTTAGAACCCTCCAACTACTGGGGGACGACTGTAAACTCATCTTT.

This clone was observed a single time. J is TRDJ2 and V is TRDV1; a weak D match, TRDD3 (5 bases). Trimming shortened V by 2 bases and J by 1 base, and 8 bases separated the two germline ends. CDR1 is TSWWSYY, CDR2 QGS, per germline. The CDR3 is 15 amino acids. The CDR3 DNA reads as TGTGCTCTTGGGGAAAAGGGGGTTTTGACAGCACAACTCTTCTTT. The encoded protein is CALGEKGVLTAQLFF.

With regard to this clone: Possible read error: a much larger clone is one base away. Because the CDR3's place on the DNA is in doubt, the DNA is left out and the CDR3 is given as listed by TCRdb. The genes are TRDV3 and TRDJ1; TRDD3, the table's D call, lacks a check against the DNA. Germline V gene data show CDR1 as TVYSNPD and CDR2 as GDNSRS (reference sequence). A total of 25 residues make up the CDR3, ends included. CDR3 sequence reads: CACYSCGQHLTTSLITGGYTDKLIF.

This chain links TRAV38-2/DV8 with TRDJ1; TRDD3 matches at 12 bases. The CDR3 spans 22 residues. The germline V gene has CDR1 TSESDYY and CDR2 QEAYKQQN. J gave up 5 bases and V 1 base, and 24 bases lay outside the gene matches. The DNA of the CDR3 is TGTGCTTATAGGAGCTGGGAGGGGGCCTTAACCACCGTACTGGGGGATACAGATAAACTCATCTTT. Protein: CAYRSWEGALTTVLGDTDKLIF.

Within the sample, this clone is large. The sample contains more than one DNA sequence encoding this CDR3. The chain uses TRDV3 and TRDJ1; 7 bases map to TRDD3. Trimming at V came to 2 bases and at J to 4 bases, leaving 31 bases not matched to a gene. CDR1 is TVYSNPD and CDR2 is GDNSRS in the germline V gene (reference sequence). CDR3 size: 21 residues. In DNA, the CDR3 is TGTGCCTTTCTGCAAAATTCCCACGATTCGTACTGGGGCCAAAGGGACGATAAACTCATCTTT. Its translation is CAFLQNSHDSYWGQRDDKLIF.

This clone was counted a few times. This chain uses TRDV1 with TRDJ1; 9 bases agree with TRDD3. The CDR3 sequence is 26 residues long. Germline V gene sequence: CDR1 TSWWSYY, CDR2 QGS. V shed 0 bases and J 0 bases; nucleotides not matched to a gene: 32. The CDR3 DNA is TGTGCTCTTGGGGAACTGGGGGACGCGTCCTTCTTACCCTATCTTTTACTGGGGGACAACACCGATAAACTCATCTTT. Translating gives CALGELGDASFLPYLLLGDNTDKLIF.

This clone has just a few counts. This sequence may be a read error, since a much larger clone differs from it by one base. The same CDR3 is also encoded by other DNA sequences in this sample. The J gene is TRDJ3, the V gene TRDV1, with D possibly matching TRDD2 (6 bases). This CDR3 comprises 22 residues. Germline V CDR1 and CDR2: TSWWSYY, QGS. V was clipped by 2 bases and J by 0 bases, with 23 bases between them. The CDR3 nucleotides are TGTGCTCTTGGGGAAGGTGTCCTCCTACGGTGGGGACACTCCTGGGACACCCGACAGATGTTTTTC. Its protein product is CALGEGVLLRWGHSWDTRQMFF.

This rearrangement joins TRDV1 to TRDJ2; 7 bases agree with TRDD3. CDR1 and CDR2 (germline): TSWWSYY, QGS. The V gene end was trimmed by 0 bases and the J gene end by 4 bases; junction bases not matched to a gene: 8. The CDR3 loop spans 17 amino acids. CDR3 bases: TGTGCTCTTGGGGAACTGGCTGGTGGGGGAAGGACAGCACAACTCTTCTTT. It specifies CALGELAGGGRTAQLFF.

A remark on this clone: This sequence may be a read error, since a much larger clone differs from it by one base. This chain joins TRDV1 and TRDJ1; 8 bases fit TRDD3. In germline, CDR1 is TSWWSYY, CDR2 QGS. The length of the CDR3 is 15 residues. Germline trimming cut 4 bases from V and 0 bases from J; bases unmatched to any gene: 4. CDR3: CALGALGDHTDKLIF. The CDR3 region has the DNA TGTGCTCTTGGGGCCCTGGGGGACCACACCGATAAACTCATCTTT.

V is TRDV1 and J is TRDJ1; D remains ambiguous. The CDR3 extends over 10 amino acids. The V gene lost 4 bases and the J gene lost 5 bases, with 2 bases spanning the gap. Per germline, CDR1 TSWWSYY and CDR2 QGS. Here the CDR3 reads CALGGDKLIF. The CDR3, as DNA: TGTGCTCTTGGGGGGGATAAACTCATCTTT.

The chain recombines TRDV1 with TRDJ1; TRDD3 agrees at 13 bases. This CDR3 is 22 amino acids long. CDR1 is TSWWSYY and CDR2 is QGS in the germline V gene. Germline trimming cut 3 bases from V and 0 bases from J; bases unmatched to any gene: 19. This chain's CDR3 is CALGDWAFPLYWGIRNTDKLIF. The CDR3 nucleotides are TGTGCTCTTGGGGACTGGGCCTTCCCCTTGTACTGGGGGATACGGAACACCGATAAACTCATCTTT.

V is TRDV2 and J is TRDJ3, with 10 positions matching TRDD3. With V trimmed by 0 bases and J by 0 bases, 4 bases remained unmatched. The CDR3 contains 19 residues. Germline loops: CDR1 GEAIGNYY, CDR2 EKD. The CDR3 nucleotides read TGTGCCTGTGACACCGTACTGGGGGATTTCTCCTGGGACACCCGACAGATGTTTTTC. Translation gives CACDTVLGDFSWDTRQMFF.

The chain combines TRDV1 with TRDJ1, with TRDD3 matching over 12 bases. The CDR3 has 17 residues. V lost 0 bases to trimming and J lost 3 bases; unmatched junction nucleotides: 5. Germline V gene data show CDR1 as TSWWSYY and CDR2 as QGS. The CDR3 DNA reads TGTGCTCTTGGGGAACTCCTACTGGGGGATACCGCCGATAAACTCATCTTT. This gives the protein CALGELLLGDTADKLIF.

V is TRDV2 and J is TRDJ3, with 8 positions matching TRDD3. CDR3 length equals 16 residues. J gave up 6 bases and V 5 bases, and 8 bases lay outside the gene matches. Per the germline V gene, CDR1 is GEAIGNYY and CDR2 is EKD. The CDR3 protein is CACVPLGESDTRQMFF. DNA of the CDR3: TGTGCCTGTGTTCCTCTGGGGGAGTCGGACACCCGACAGATGTTTTTC.

This clone appeared a few times. The chain joins TRAV29/DV5 to TRDJ1; 10 positions match TRDD3. Germline CDR1 is NSMFDY and CDR2 is ISSIKDK. The CDR3 sequence is 21 residues long. Losses at the gene ends were 2 bases for V and 1 base for J; bases not matched to a gene: 23. The CDR3: CAARAGPVYDWGIRCTDKLIF. The CDR3 coding sequence is TGTGCAGCAAGGGCCGGTCCGGTCTACGACTGGGGGATCCGGTGCACCGATAAACTCATCTTT.

In this sample, this clone is large. The rearrangement links TRDV2 to TRDJ3, with 8 nucleotides matching TRDD3. The CDR3 contains 18 residues. V shed 0 bases, J shed 0 bases, and the junction held 3 bases outside the gene matches. The germline CDR1 and CDR2 sequences are GEAIGNYY and EKD. The DNA of the CDR3 is TGTGCCTGTGACACCTGGGGGATCGGCTCCTGGGACACCCGACAGATGTTTTTC. Encoded protein: CACDTWGIGSWDTRQMFF.